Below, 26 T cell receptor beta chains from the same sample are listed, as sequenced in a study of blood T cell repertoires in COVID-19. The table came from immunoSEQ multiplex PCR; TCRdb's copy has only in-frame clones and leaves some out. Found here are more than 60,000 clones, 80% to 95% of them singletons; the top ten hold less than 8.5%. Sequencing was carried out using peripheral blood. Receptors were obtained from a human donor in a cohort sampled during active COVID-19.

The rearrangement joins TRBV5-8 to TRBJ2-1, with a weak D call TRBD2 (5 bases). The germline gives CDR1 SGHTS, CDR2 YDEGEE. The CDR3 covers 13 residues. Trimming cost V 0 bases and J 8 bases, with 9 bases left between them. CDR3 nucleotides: TGTGCCAGCAGCTTGGTCCCGGGATATGAGCAGTTCTTC. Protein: CASSLVPGYEQFF.

DNA for the CDR3: TGTGCCAGCAGCTACTTGGCCGGGGAGTACTTC. Protein product: CASSYLAGEYF. The chain combines TRBV28 with TRBJ2-7, with D perhaps matching TRBD2 (5 bases). Germline lookup yields CDR1 MDHEN and CDR2 SYDVKM. V was trimmed by 6 bases and J by 11 bases, leaving 14 bases between them. The CDR3 covers 11 residues. Looking up the rest from reference TRBV28 and TRBJ2-7 gives the full variable domain: DVKVTQSSRYLVKRTGEKVFLECVQDMDHENMFWYRQDPGLGLRLIYFSYDVKMKEKGDIPEGYSVSREKKERFSLILESASTNQTSMYLCASSYLAGEYFGPGTRLTVT.

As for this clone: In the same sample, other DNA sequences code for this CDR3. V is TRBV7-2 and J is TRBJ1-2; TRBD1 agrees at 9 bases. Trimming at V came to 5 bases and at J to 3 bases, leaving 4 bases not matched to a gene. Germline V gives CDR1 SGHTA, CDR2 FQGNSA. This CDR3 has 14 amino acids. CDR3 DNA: TGTGCCAGCAGCCCTCGGACAGGGGACTATGGCTACACCTTC. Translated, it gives CASSPRTGDYGYTF.

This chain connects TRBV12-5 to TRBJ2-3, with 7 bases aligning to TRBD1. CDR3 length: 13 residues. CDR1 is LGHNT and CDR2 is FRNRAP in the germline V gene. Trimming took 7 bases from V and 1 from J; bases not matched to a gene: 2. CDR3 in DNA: TGTGCTAGTGTTACAGGGGGCACAGATACGCAGTATTTT. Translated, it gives CASVTGGTDTQYF.

In DNA form, the CDR3 reads TGTGCCAGCGGAATAGCGGGAATTAACTATGGCTACACCTTC. Residues: CASGIAGINYGYTF. The rearrangement uses TRBV27 and TRBJ1-2, with D hard to call. The CDR3 runs to 14 residues. Trimming removed 8 bases at V and 1 base at J, with 14 bases between. Germline V gene sequence: CDR1 MNHEY, CDR2 SMNVEV (reference sequence).

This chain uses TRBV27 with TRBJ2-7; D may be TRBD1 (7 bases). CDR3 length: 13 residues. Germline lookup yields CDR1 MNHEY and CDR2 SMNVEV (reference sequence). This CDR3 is CATGASENYEQYF. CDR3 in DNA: TGTGCTACAGGGGCTAGCGAAAATTACGAGCAGTACTTC.

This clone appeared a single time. DNA of the CDR3: TGTGCCAGCAGTTCAATTGGACAGGGCGGTGGCTACACCTTC. Its translation: CASSSIGQGGGYTF. The rearrangement uses TRBV25-1 and TRBJ1-2, with 8 bases fitting TRBD1. Germline lookup yields CDR1 MGHDK and CDR2 SYGVNS. Losses at the gene ends were 5 bases for V and 7 bases for J; bases not matched to a gene: 9. The CDR3 runs 14 residues.

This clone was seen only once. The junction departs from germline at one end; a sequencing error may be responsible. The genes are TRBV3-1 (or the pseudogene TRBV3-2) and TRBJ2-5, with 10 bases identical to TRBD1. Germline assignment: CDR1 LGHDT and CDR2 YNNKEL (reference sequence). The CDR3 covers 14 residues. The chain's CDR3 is CASSDPGTGDRGDF. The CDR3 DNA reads TGTGCCAGCAGCGACCCCGGGACAGGGGATCGGGGGGACTTC.

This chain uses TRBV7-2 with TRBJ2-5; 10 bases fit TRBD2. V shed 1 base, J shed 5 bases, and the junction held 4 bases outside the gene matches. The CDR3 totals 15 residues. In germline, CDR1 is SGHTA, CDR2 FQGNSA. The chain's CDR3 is CASSLDLAGVETQYF. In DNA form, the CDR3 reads TGTGCCAGCAGCTTAGACCTAGCGGGGGTCGAGACCCAGTACTTC.

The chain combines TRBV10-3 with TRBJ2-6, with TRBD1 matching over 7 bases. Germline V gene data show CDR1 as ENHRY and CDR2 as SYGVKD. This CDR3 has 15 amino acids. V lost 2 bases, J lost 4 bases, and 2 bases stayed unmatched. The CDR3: CAISEGTVGANVLTF. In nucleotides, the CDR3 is TGTGCCATCAGTGAGGGGACAGTCGGGGCCAACGTCCTGACTTTC.

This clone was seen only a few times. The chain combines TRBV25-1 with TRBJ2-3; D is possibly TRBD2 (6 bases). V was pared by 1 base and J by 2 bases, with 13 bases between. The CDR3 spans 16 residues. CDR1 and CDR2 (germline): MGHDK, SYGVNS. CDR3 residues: CASSEWQAGSTDTQYF. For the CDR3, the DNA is TGTGCCAGCAGTGAATGGCAGGCGGGGTCCACAGATACGCAGTATTTT.

CDR3 protein: CSAFPGTYNEQFF. CDR3 sequence (DNA): TGCAGCGCGTTCCCAGGGACCTACAATGAGCAGTTCTTC. The chain links TRBV29-1 to TRBJ2-1; D may be TRBD1 (5 bases). Germline loops: CDR1 SQVTM, CDR2 ANQGSEA. This CDR3 is 13 amino acids long. Trimming took off 7 bases at V and 2 bases at J, with 12 bases between the two ends.

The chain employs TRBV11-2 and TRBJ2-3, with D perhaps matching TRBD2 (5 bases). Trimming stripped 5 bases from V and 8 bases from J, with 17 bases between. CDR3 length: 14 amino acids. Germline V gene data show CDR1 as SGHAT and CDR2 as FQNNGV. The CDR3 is CASSRSAGQATQYF. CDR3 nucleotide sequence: TGTGCCAGCAGCCGAAGTGCGGGCCAAGCTACGCAGTATTTT.

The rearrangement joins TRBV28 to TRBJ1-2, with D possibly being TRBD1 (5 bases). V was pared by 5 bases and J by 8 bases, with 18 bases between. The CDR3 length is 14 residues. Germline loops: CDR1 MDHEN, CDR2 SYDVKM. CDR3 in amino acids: CASSPRGWGGGYTF. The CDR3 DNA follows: TGTGCCAGCAGTCCGCGGGGTTGGGGCGGGGGCTACACCTTC.

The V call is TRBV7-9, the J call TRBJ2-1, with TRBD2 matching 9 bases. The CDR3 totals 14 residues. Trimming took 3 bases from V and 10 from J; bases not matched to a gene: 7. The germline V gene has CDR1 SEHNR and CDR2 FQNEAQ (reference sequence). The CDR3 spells CASSFEGLAGEQFF. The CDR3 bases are TGTGCCAGCAGCTTCGAGGGTCTAGCGGGGGAGCAGTTCTTC.

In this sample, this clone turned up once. This chain's CDR3 is CASRPAGLGTNEKLFF. Here the CDR3 DNA reads TGTGCCAGCAGACCCGCGGGATTGGGGACTAATGAAAAACTGTTTTTT. This chain joins TRBV3-1 (or the pseudogene TRBV3-2) and TRBJ1-4, with D unclear. Germline lookup yields CDR1 LGHDT and CDR2 YNNKEL (reference sequence). CDR3 length: 16 amino acids. The V end lost 6 bases, the J end lost 2 bases, and 16 bases lay between the germline ends.

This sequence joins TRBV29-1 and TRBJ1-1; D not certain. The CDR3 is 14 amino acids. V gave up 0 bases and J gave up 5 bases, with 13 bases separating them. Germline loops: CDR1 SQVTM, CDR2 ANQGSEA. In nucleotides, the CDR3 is TGCAGCGTTGAAGAAGGAGGCTGGGGAACTGAAGCTTTCTTT. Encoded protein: CSVEEGGWGTEAFF.

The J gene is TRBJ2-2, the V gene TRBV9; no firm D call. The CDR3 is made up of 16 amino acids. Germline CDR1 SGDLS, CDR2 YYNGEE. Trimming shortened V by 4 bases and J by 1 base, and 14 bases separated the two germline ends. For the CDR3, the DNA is TGTGCCAGCAGCCTCATCCCTCCGGGGAACACCGGGGAGCTGTTTTTT. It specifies CASSLIPPGNTGELFF. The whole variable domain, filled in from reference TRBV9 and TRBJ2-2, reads DSGVTQTPKHLITATGQRVTLRCSPRSGDLSVYWYQQSLDQGLQFLIQYYNGEERAKGNILERFSAQQFPDLHSELNLSSLELGDSALYFCASSLIPPGNTGELFFGEGSRLTVL.

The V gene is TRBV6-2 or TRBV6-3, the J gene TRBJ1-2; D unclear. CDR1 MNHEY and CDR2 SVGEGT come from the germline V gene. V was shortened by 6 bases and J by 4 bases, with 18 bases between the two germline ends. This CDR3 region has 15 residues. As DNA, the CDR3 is TGTGCCAGCAGCCCATCGTCGCCGGACTTCTATGGCTACACCTTC. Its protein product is CASSPSSPDFYGYTF.

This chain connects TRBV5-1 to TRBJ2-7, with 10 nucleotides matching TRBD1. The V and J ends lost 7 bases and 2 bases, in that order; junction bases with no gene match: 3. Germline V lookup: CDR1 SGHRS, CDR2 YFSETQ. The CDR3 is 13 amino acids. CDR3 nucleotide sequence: TGCGCCAGCGCCGGGACAGGGGCCTACGAGCAGTACTTC. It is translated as CASAGTGAYEQYF.

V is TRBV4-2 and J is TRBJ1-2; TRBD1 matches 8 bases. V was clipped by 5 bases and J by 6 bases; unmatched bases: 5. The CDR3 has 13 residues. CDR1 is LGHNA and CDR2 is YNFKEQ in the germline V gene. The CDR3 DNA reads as TGTGCCAGCAGCGTACGGACAGGGAATGGCTACACCTTC. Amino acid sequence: CASSVRTGNGYTF.

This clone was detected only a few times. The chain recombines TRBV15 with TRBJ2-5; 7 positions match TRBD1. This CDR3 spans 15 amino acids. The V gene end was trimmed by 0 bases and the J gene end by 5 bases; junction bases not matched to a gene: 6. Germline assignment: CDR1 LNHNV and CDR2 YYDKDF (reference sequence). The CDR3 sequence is CATSRERGGAETQYF. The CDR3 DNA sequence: TGTGCCACCAGCAGAGAGCGAGGGGGCGCGGAGACCCAGTACTTC.

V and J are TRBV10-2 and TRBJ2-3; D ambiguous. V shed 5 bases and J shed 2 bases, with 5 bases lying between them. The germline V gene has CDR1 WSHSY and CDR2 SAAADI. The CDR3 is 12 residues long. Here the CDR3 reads CASSKLTDTQYF. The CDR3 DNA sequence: TGCGCCAGCAGTAAACTCACAGATACGCAGTATTTT.

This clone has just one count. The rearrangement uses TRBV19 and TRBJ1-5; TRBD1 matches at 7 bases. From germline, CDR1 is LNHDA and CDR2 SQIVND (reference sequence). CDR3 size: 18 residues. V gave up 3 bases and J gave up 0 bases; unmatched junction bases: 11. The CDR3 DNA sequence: TGTGCCAGTAGTATCAGGGGGGCCCCATTCACTAGCAATCAGCCCCAGCATTTT. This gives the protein CASSIRGAPFTSNQPQHF.

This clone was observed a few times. The CDR3 DNA reads as TGTGCCAGCAGCTTGTCGGACAGGGGAAGGAACGAGCAGTACTTC. It is translated as CASSLSDRGRNEQYF. The rearrangement uses TRBV7-9 and TRBJ2-7, with 9 bases that match TRBD1. Germline values: CDR1 SEHNR, CDR2 FQNEAQ (reference sequence). The CDR3 covers 15 residues. V dropped 3 bases and J dropped 5; count of bases not matched to a gene: 8.

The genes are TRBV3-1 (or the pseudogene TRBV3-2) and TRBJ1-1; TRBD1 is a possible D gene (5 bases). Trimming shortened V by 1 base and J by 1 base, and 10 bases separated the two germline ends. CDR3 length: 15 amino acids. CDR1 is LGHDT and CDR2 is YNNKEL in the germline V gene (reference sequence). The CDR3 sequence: CASSQAPTANTEAFF. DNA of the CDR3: TGTGCCAGCAGCCAAGCACCGACAGCGAACACTGAAGCTTTCTTT.